This TCR beta chain was captured in a study of blood T cell repertoires in COVID-19. Looking at the study overall: Acute-phase and convalescent COVID-19 samples originated in the United States, Italy and Spain. The analysed material was cDNA or gDNA that came from T cells, B-cell-depleted T cells, or PBMCs.

The V and J ends lost 8 bases and 2 bases respectively, with 13 bases between them. The CDR3 runs 13 residues. CDR1 is MDHEN, CDR2 SYDVKM, per germline. Source study methods: Using reference gene primer amplification, nucleated cell counts were estimated. Here immunoSEQ multiplex PCR was the method, and the copy in TCRdb shows in-frame clones only, minus some. The V and J calls and the clone size are those of that table, but D and trimming were determined from the DNA. The sample holds about 190,000 clones, around 80% seen once. The chain couples TRBV28 to TRBJ2-7; D is possibly TRBD1 (6 bases). This receptor was obtained from a man aged 50 or older who had recovered from COVID-19. The specimen was peripheral blood. The CDR3 nucleotides read TGTGCCAGCGGCGAACAGGGAACCTACGAGCAGTACTTC. This encodes CASGEQGTYEQYF. Full variable domain (remainder filled in from reference TRBV28 and TRBJ2-7): DVKVTQSSRYLVKRTGEKVFLECVQDMDHENMFWYRQDPGLGLRLIYFSYDVKMKEKGDIPEGYSVSREKKERFSLILESASTNQTSMYLCASGEQGTYEQYFGPGTRLTVT.